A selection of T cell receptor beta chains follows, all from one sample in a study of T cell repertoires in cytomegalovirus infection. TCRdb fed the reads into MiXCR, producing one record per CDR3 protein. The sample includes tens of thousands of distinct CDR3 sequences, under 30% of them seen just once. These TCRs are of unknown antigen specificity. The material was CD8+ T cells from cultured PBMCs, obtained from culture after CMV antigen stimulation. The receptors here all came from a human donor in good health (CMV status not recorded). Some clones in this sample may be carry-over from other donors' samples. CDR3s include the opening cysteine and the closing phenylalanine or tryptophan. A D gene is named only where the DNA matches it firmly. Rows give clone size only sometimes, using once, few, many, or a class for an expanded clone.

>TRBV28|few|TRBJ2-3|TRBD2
CASCPAGDTDTQYF
TGTGCCAGCTGTCCAGCGGGGGACACAGATACGCAGTATTTT
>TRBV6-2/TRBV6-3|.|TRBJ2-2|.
CASRSWAESNTGELFF
TGTGCCAGCCGGTCTTGGGCGGAATCGAACACCGGGGAGCTGTTTTTT
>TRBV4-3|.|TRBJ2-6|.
CASSQDRTGAGGANVLTF
TGCGCCAGCAGCCAAGACCGTACAGGGGCGGGGGGGGCCAACGTCCTGACTTTC
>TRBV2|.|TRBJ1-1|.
CASSSGTRNTEAFF
TGTGCCAGCAGCTCCGGGACAAGGAACACTGAAGCTTTCTTT
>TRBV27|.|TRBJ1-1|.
CASSLGQYTEAFF
TGTGCCAGCAGTTTAGGGCAGTACACTGAAGCTTTCTTT
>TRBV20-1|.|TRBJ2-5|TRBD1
CSAGGQGGQETQYF
TGCAGTGCTGGGGGACAGGGGGGACAAGAGACCCAGTACTTC
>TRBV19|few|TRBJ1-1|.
CASSIDGSSQAFF
TGTGCCAGTAGTATAGATGGCAGCAGTCAGGCTTTCTTT
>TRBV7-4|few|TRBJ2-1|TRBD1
CASSLRVGQDNEQFF
TGTGCCAGCAGCTTAAGGGTGGGACAGGACAATGAGCAGTTCTTC
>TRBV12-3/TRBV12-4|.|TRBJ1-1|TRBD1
CASTTGTVNTEAFF
TGTGCCAGCACCACCGGGACAGTCAACACTGAAGCTTTCTTT
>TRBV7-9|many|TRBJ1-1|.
CASSPPGETTEAFF
TGTGCCAGCAGCCCACCGGGGGAGACCACTGAAGCTTTCTTT
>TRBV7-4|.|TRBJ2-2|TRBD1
CASSNPGQGATGELFF
TGTGCCAGCAGCAACCCGGGACAGGGGGCTACCGGGGAGCTGTTTTTT
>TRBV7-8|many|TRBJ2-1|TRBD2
CASSLKGGGRAINEQFF
TGTGCCAGCAGCCTAAAGGGGGGCGGGAGGGCCATCAATGAGCAGTTCTTC
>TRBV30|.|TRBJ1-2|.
CACGDFNSYGYTF
TGTGCCTGTGGGGACTTCAACTCCTATGGCTACACCTTC
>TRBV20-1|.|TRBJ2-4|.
CSARETDRNIQYF
TGCAGTGCTAGAGAAACGGACCGCAACATTCAGTACTTC
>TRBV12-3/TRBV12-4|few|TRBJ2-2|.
CAMQVPNTGELFF
TGTGCCATGCAGGTCCCGAACACCGGGGAGCTGTTTTTT